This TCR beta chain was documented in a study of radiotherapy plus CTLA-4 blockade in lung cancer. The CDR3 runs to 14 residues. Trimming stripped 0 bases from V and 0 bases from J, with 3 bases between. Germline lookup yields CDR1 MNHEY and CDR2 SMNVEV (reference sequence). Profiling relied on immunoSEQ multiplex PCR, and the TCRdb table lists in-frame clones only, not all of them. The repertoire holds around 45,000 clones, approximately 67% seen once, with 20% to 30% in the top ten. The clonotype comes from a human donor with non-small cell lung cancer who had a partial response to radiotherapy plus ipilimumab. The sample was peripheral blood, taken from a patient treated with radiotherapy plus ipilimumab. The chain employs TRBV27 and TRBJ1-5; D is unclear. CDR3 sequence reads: CASSLSYSNQPQHF. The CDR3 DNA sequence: TGTGCCAGCAGTTTATCGTATAGCAATCAGCCCCAGCATTTT.